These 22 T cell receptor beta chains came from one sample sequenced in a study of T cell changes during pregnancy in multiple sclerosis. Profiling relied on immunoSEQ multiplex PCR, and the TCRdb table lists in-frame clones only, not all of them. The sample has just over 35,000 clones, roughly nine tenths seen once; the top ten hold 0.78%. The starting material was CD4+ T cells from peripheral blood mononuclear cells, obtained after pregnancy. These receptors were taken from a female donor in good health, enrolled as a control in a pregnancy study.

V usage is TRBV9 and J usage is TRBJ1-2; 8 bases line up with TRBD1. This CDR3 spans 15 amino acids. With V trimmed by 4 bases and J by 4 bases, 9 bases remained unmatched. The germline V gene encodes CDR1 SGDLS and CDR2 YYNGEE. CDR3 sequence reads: CASSPSGGGSYGYTF. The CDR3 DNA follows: TGTGCCAGCAGCCCTTCAGGGGGCGGTAGCTATGGCTACACCTTC.

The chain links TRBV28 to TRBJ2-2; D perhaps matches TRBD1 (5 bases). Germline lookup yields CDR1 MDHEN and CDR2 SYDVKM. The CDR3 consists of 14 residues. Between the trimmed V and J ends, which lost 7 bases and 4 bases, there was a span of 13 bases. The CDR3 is CASTSGARTGELFF. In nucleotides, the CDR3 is TGTGCCAGCACTAGTGGGGCGCGCACCGGGGAGCTGTTTTTT.

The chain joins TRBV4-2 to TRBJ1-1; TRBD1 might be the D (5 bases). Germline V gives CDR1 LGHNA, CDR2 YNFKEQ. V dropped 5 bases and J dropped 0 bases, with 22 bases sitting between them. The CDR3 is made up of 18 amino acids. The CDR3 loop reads CASSKPQGDGGMNTEAFF. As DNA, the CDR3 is TGTGCCAGCAGCAAACCACAAGGGGACGGCGGGATGAACACTGAAGCTTTCTTT.

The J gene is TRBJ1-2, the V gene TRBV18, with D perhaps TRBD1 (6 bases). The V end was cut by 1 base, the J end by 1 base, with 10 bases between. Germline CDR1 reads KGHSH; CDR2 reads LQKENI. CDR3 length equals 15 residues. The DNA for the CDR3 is TGTGCCAGCTCACCACTGACGGACAGTAACTATGGCTACACCTTC. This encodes CASSPLTDSNYGYTF.

The CDR3, as DNA: TGTGCCAGCAGTCAAAGGGGGCTCACTGAAGCTTTCTTT. Translated: CASSQRGLTEAFF. The chain carries TRBV27 and TRBJ1-1; 7 nucleotides match TRBD1. Germline V gene data show CDR1 as MNHEY and CDR2 as SMNVEV (reference sequence). Trimming took 5 bases from V and 4 from J; bases not matched to a gene: 4. This CDR3 spans 13 amino acids.

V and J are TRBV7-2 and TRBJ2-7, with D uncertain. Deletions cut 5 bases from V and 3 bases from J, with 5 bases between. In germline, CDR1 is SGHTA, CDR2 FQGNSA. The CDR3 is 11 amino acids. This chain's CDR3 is CASSLLYEQYF. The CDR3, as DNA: TGTGCCAGCAGCCTTCTCTACGAGCAGTACTTC.

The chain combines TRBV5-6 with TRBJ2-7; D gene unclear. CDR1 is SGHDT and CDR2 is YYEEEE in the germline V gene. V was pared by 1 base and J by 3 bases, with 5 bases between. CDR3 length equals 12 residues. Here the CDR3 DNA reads TGTGCCAGCAGCTTGACGGGCTACGAGCAGTACTTC. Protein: CASSLTGYEQYF.

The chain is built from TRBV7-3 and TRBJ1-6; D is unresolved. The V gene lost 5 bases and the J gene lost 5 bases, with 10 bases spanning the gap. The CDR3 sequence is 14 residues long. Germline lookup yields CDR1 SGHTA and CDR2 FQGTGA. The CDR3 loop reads CASSVSGNNSPLHF. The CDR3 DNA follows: TGTGCCAGCAGCGTCTCCGGGAATAATTCACCCCTCCACTTT.

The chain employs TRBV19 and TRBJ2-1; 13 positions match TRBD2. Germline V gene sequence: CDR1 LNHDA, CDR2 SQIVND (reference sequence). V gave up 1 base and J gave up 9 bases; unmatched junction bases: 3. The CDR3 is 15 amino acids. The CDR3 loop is CASSIGLAGGGEQFF. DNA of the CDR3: TGTGCCAGTAGTATAGGACTAGCGGGGGGTGGTGAGCAGTTCTTC.

CDR3 in amino acids: CASSSDGLAEETQYF. The CDR3 DNA reads TGTGCCAGCAGCTCCGACGGACTAGCGGAAGAGACCCAGTACTTC. The rearrangement links TRBV7-2 to TRBJ2-5, with 10 positions matching TRBD2. There are 15 residues in the CDR3. The ends lost 4 bases at V and 3 bases at J; junction bases unmatched: 5. CDR1 is SGHTA, CDR2 FQGNSA, per germline.

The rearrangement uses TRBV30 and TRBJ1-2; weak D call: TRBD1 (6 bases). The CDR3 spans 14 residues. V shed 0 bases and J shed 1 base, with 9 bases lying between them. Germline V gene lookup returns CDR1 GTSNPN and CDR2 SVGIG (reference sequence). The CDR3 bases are TGTGCCTGGAGTGTAAGGGGGGGTAACTATGGCTACACCTTC. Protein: CAWSVRGGNYGYTF.

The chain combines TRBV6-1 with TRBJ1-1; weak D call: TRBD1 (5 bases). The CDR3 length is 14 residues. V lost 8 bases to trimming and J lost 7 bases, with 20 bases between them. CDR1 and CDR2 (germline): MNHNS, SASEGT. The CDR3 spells CASGQQVLPSEAFF. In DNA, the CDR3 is TGTGCCAGCGGCCAACAGGTGCTACCCAGTGAAGCTTTCTTT.

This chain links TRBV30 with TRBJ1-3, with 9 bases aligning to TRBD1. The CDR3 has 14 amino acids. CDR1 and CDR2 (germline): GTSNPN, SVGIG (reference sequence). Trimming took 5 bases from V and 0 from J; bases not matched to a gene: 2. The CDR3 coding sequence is TGTGCCTGGGAACAGGGGGCCTCTGGAAACACCATATATTTT. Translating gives CAWEQGASGNTIYF.

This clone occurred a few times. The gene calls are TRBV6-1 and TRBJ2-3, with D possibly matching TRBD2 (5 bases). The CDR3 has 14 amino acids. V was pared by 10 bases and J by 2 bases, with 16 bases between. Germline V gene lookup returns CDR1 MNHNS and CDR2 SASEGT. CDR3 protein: CATYSGYYTDTQYF. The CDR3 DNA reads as TGTGCCACCTACAGCGGCTACTACACAGATACGCAGTATTTT.

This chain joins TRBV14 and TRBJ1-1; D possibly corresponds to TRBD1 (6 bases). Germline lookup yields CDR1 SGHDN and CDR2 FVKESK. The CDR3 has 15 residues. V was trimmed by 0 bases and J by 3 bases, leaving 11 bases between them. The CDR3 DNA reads TGTGCCAGCAGCCAAGACACACCAGGGGACACTGAAGCTTTCTTT. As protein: CASSQDTPGDTEAFF.

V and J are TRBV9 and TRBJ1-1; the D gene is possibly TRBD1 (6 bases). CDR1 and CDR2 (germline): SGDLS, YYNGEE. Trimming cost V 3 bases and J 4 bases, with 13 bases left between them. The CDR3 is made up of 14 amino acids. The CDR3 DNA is TGTGCCAGCAGCGCGGGGGGGGCGGGCACTGAAGCTTTCTTT. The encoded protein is CASSAGGAGTEAFF.

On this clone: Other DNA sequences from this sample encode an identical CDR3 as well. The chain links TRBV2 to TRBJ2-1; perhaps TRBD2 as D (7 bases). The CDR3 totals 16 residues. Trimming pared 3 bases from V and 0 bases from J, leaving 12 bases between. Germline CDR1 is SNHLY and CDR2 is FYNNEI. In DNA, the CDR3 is TGTGCCAGCAGTGAGGGGGGGCGCCGCTCCTACAATGAGCAGTTCTTC. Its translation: CASSEGGRRSYNEQFF.

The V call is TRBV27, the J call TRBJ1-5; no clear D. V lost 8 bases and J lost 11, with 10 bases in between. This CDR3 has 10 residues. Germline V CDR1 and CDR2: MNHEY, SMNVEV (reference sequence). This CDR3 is CASRSEAQHF. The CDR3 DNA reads TGTGCCAGCCGATCCGAGGCCCAGCATTTT.

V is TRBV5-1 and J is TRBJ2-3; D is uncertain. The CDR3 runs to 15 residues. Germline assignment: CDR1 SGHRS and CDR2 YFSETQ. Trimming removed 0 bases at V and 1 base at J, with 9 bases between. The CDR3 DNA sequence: TGCGCCAGCAGCTTGGACAGTCCGGGCACAGATACGCAGTATTTT. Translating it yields CASSLDSPGTDTQYF.

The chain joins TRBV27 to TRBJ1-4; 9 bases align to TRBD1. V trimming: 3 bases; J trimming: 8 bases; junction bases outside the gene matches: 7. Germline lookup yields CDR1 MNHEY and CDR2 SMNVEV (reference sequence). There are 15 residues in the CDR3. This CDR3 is CASSFLGGQGEKLFF. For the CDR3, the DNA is TGTGCCAGCAGTTTCCTTGGAGGACAGGGGGAAAAACTGTTTTTT.

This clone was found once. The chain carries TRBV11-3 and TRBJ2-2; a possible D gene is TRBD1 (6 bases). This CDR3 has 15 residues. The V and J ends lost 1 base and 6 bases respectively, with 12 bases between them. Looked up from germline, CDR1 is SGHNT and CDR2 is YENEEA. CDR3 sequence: CASSLGQDHAGELFF. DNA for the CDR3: TGTGCCAGCAGCTTAGGACAGGACCACGCCGGGGAGCTGTTTTTT. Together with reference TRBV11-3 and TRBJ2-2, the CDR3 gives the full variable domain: EAGVVQSPRYKIIEKKQPVAFWCNPISGHNTLYWYLQNLGQGPELLIRYENEEAVDDSQLPKDRFSAERLKGVDSTLKIQPAELGDSAVYLCASSLGQDHAGELFFGEGSRLTVL.

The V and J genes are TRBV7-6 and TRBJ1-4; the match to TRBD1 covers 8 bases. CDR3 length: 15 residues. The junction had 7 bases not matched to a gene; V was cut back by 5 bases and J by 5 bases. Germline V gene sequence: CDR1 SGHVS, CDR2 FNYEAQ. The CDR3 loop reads CASSARQGRNEKLFF. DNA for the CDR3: TGTGCCAGCAGCGCGAGACAGGGGCGGAATGAAAAACTGTTTTTT.